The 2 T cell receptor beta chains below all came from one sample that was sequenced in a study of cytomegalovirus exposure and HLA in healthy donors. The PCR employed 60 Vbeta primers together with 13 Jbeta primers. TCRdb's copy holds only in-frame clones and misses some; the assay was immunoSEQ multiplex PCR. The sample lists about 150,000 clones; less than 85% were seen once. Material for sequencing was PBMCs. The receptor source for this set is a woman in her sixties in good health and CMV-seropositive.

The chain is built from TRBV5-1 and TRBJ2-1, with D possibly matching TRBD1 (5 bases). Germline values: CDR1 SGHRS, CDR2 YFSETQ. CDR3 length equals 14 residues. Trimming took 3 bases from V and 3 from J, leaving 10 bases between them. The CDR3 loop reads CASSSYQGYNEQFF. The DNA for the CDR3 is TGCGCCAGCAGCTCTTACCAGGGCTACAATGAGCAGTTCTTC.

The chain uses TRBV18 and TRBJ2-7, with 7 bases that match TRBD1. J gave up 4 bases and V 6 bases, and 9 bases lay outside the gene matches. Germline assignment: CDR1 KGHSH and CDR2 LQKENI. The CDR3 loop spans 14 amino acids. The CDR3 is CASSLGTEGYEQYF. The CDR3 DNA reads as TGTGCCAGCTCCCTTGGGACAGAAGGGTACGAGCAGTACTTC.